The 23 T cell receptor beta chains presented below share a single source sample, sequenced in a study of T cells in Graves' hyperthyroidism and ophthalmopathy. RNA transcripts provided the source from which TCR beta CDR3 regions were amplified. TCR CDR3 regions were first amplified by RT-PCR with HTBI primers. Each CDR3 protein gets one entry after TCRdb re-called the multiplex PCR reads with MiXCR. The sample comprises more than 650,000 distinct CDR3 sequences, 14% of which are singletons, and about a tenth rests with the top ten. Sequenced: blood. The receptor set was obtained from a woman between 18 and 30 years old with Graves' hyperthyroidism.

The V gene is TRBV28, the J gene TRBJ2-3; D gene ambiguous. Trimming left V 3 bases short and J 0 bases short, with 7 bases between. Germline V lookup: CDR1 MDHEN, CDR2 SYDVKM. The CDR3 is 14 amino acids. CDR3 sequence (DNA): TGTGCCAGCAGTTTCCCGCTTAGCACAGATACGCAGTATTTT. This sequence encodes CASSFPLSTDTQYF. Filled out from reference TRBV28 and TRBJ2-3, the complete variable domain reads DVKVTQSSRYLVKRTGEKVFLECVQDMDHENMFWYRQDPGLGLRLIYFSYDVKMKEKGDIPEGYSVSREKKERFSLILESASTNQTSMYLCASSFPLSTDTQYFGPGTRLTVL.

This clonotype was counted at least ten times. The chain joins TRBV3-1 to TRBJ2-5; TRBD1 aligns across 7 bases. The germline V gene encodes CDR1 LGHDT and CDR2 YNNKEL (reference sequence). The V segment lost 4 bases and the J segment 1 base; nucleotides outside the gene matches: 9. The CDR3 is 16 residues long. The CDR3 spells CASSLAGTVTQETQYF. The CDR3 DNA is TGTGCCAGCAGCCTGGCCGGGACAGTTACCCAAGAGACCCAGTACTTC.

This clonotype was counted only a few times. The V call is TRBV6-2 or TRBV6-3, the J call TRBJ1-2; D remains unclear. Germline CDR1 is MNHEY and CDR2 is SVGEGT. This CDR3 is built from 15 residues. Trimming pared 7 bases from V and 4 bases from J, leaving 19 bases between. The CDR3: CASTTRSGKIYGYTF. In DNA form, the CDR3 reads TGTGCCAGCACCACACGTTCCGGGAAAATCTATGGCTACACCTTC.

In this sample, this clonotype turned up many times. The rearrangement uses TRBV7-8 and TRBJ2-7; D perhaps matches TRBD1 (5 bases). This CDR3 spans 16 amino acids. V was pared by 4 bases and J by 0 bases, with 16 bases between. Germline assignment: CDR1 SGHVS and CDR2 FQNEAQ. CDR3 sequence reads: CASSYLGRGSSYEQYF. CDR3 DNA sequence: TGTGCCAGCAGCTACCTTGGAAGGGGATCCTCCTACGAGCAGTACTTC.

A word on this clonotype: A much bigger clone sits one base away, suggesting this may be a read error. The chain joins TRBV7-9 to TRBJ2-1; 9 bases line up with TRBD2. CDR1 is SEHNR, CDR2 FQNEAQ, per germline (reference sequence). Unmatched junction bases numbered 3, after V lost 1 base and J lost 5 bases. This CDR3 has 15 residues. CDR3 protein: CASSLGLAEHNEQFF. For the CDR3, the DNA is TGTGCCAGCAGCTTAGGACTAGCGGAACACAATGAGCAGTTCTTC. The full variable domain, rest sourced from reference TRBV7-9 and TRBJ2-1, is DTGVSQNPRHKITKRGQNVTFRCDPISEHNRLYWYRQTLGQGPEFLTYFQNEAQLEKSRLLSDRFSAERPKGSFSTLEIQRTEQGDSAMYLCASSLGLAEHNEQFFGPGTRLTVL.

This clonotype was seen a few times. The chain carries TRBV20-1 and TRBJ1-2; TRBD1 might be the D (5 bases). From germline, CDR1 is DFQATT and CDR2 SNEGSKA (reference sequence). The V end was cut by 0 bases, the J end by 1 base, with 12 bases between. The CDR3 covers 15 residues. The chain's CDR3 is CSARDPFQGNYGYTF. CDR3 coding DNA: TGCAGTGCTAGAGATCCTTTCCAGGGTAACTATGGCTACACCTTC.

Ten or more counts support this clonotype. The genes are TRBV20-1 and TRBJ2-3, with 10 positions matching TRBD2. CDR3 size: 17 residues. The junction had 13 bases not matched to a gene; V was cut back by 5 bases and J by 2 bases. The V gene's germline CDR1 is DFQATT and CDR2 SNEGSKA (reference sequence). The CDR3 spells CSAEGLAMGGITDTQYF. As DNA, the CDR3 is TGCAGTGCTGAGGGACTAGCGATGGGGGGAATCACAGATACGCAGTATTTT.

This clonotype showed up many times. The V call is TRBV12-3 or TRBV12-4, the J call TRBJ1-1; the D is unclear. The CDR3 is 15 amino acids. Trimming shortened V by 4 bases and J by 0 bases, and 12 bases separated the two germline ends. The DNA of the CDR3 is TGTGCCAGCAGTTCCCACGCGACCATGAACACTGAAGCTTTCTTT. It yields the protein CASSSHATMNTEAFF.

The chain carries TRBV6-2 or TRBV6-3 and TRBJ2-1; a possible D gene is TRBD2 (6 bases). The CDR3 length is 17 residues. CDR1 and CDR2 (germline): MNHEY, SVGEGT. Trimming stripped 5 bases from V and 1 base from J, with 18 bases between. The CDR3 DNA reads TGTGCCAGCAGTGTCGTGTTCGGTGGGAGGTCCTACAATGAGCAGTTCTTC. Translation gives CASSVVFGGRSYNEQFF.

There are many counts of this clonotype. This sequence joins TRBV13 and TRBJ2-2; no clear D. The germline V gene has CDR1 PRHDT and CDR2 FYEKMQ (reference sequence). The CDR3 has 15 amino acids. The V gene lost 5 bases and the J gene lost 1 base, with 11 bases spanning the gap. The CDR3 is CASSPRAKNTGELFF. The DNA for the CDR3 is TGTGCCAGCAGCCCCCGGGCGAAGAACACCGGGGAGCTGTTTTTT.

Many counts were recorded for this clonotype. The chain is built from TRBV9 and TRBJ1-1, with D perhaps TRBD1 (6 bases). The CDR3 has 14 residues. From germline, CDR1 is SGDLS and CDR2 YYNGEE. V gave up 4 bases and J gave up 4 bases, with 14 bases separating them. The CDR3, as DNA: TGTGCCAGCAGCACAGCGGACAGCGGCACTGAAGCTTTCTTT. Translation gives CASSTADSGTEAFF.

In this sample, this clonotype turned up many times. CDR3 sequence reads: CASSLPGTAAYNEQFF. The CDR3 DNA follows: TGTGCCAGCAGTTTACCCGGGACAGCCGCCTACAATGAGCAGTTCTTC. This sequence joins TRBV12-3 or TRBV12-4 and TRBJ2-1, with 7 bases that match TRBD1. V shed 2 bases and J 2 bases; nucleotides not matched to a gene: 6. This CDR3 has 16 residues.

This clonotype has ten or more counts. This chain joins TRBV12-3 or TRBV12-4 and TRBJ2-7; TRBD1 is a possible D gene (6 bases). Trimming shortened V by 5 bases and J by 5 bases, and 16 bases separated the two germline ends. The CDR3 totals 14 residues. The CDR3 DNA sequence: TGTGCCAGCAGTCCCGGGACATTCCTGGACGAGCAGTACTTC. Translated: CASSPGTFLDEQYF.

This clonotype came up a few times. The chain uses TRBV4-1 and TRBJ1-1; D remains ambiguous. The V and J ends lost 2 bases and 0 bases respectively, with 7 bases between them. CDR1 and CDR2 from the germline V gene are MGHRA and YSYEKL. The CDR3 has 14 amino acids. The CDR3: CASSQLHMNTEAFF. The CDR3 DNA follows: TGCGCCAGCAGCCAACTGCATATGAACACTGAAGCTTTCTTT.

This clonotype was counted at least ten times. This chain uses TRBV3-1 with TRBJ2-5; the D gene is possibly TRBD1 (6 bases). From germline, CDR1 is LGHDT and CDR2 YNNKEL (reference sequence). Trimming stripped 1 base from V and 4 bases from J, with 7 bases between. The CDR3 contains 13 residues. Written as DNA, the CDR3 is TGTGCCAGCAGCCAAGCGACAGGAGAGACCCAGTACTTC. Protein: CASSQATGETQYF.

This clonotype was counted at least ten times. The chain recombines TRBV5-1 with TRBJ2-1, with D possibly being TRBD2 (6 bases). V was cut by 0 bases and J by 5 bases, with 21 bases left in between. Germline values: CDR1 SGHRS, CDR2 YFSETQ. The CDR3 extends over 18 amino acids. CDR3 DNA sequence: TGCGCCAGCAGCTTGGCCTCGGGTGGGAGGCCCCCTAACAATGAGCAGTTCTTC. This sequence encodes CASSLASGGRPPNNEQFF.

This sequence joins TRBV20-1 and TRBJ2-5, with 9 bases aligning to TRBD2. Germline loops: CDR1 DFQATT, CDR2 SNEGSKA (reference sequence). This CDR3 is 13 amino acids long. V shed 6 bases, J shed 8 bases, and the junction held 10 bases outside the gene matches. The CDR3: CSAPRVAGETQYF. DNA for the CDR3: TGCAGTGCCCCTCGGGTAGCGGGAGAAACCCAGTACTTC.

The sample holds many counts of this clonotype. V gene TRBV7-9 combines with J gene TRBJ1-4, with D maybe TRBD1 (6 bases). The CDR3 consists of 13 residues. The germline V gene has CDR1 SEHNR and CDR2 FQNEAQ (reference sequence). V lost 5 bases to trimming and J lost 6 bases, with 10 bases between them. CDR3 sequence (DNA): TGTGCCAGCAGCCCGCGACAGGATGAAAAACTGTTTTTT. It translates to CASSPRQDEKLFF.

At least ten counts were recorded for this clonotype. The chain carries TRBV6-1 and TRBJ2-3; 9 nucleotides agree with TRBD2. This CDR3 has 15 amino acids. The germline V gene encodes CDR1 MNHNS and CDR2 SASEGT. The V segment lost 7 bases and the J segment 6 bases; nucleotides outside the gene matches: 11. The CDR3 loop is CASKASGRFVDTQYF. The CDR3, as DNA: TGTGCCAGCAAGGCCAGCGGGAGGTTTGTGGATACGCAGTATTTT.

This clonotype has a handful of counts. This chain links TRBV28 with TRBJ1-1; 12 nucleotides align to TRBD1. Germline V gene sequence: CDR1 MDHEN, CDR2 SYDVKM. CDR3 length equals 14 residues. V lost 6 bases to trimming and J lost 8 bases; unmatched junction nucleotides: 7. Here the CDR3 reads CASRTGTGGWEAFF. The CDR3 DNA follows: TGTGCCAGCAGAACCGGGACAGGGGGCTGGGAAGCTTTCTTT.

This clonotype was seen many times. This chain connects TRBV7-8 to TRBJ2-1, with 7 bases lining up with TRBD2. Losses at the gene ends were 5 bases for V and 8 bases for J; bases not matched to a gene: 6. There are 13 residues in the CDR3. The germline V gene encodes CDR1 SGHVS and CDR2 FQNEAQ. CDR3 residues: CASSTGRGYEQFF. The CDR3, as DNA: TGTGCCAGCAGCACGGGGCGGGGGTATGAGCAGTTCTTC.

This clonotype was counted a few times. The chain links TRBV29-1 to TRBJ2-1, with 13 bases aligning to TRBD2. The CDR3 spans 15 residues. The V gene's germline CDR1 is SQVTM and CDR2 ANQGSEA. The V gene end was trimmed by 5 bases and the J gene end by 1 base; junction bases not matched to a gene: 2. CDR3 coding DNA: TGCAGCGTTCCGGGACTAGCGGGATCCTACAATGAGCAGTTCTTC. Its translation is CSVPGLAGSYNEQFF.

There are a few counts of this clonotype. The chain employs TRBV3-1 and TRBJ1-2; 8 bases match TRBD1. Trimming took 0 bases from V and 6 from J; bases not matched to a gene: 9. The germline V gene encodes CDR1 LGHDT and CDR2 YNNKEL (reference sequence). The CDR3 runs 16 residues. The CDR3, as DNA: TGTGCCAGCAGCCAAGATTGGGGACAGGCAGTCAATGGCTACACCTTC. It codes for CASSQDWGQAVNGYTF.